The 12 T cell receptor beta chains below were found in one sample sequenced in a study of blood T cell repertoires in COVID-19. This table comes from immunoSEQ multiplex PCR, and its TCRdb copy is limited to in-frame clones, with some not included. Here the sample spans approximately 150,000 clones, around 79% being singletons. Source material: peripheral blood. Source of these receptors: a woman aged 60-75 years with COVID-19, enrolled during active disease.

The V and J genes are TRBV6-2 or TRBV6-3 and TRBJ2-1; D is perhaps TRBD2 (5 bases). Germline-derived CDR1 and CDR2 are MNHEY and SVGEGT. The length of the CDR3 is 13 residues. Trimming took 1 base from V and 6 from J, leaving 7 bases between them. CDR3 sequence: CASSYFLANEQFF. Written as DNA, the CDR3 is TGTGCCAGCAGTTACTTCCTAGCCAATGAGCAGTTCTTC.

The chain combines TRBV18 with TRBJ2-2, with 8 bases matching TRBD1. This CDR3 has 15 residues. V lost 2 bases, J lost 7 bases, and 6 bases stayed unmatched. Germline V gene data show CDR1 as KGHSH and CDR2 as LQKENI. CDR3 nucleotide sequence: TGTGCCAGCTCACCAGGACAGGGATATGGCGGGGAGCTGTTTTTT. Its protein is CASSPGQGYGGELFF.

This chain links TRBV9 with TRBJ1-5, with D uncertain. The germline gives CDR1 SGDLS, CDR2 YYNGEE. Trimming took off 0 bases at V and 5 bases at J, with 12 bases between the two ends. The CDR3 consists of 15 residues. This CDR3 reads CASSVGWREDQPQHF. DNA for the CDR3: TGTGCCAGCAGCGTAGGGTGGAGGGAGGATCAGCCCCAGCATTTT.

This chain connects TRBV7-6 to TRBJ1-4; 7 nucleotides align to TRBD1. Germline V CDR1 and CDR2: SGHVS, FNYEAQ. V lost 2 bases to trimming and J lost 0 bases; unmatched junction nucleotides: 3. This CDR3 has 16 amino acids. The CDR3, as DNA: TGTGCCAGCAGCTTACTAGGGGGCCCAACTAATGAAAAACTGTTTTTT. It is translated as CASSLLGGPTNEKLFF.

V gene TRBV9 combines with J gene TRBJ1-6; D is undetermined. The CDR3 sequence is 14 residues long. CDR1 is SGDLS, CDR2 YYNGEE, per germline. Trimming pared 4 bases from V and 7 bases from J, leaving 12 bases between. DNA of the CDR3: TGTGCCAGCAGCCCTCGGTTCGAGAATTCACCCCTCCACTTT. This encodes CASSPRFENSPLHF.

V and J are TRBV2 and TRBJ1-6; 7 bases agree with TRBD1. V dropped 7 bases and J dropped 18; count of bases not matched to a gene: 15. The CDR3 runs 13 residues. In germline, CDR1 is SNHLY, CDR2 FYNNEI. Here the CDR3 DNA reads TGTGCCAGCACCAGTGACAGGACGACAGGGTACCACTTT. Translated, it gives CASTSDRTTGYHF.

The chain employs TRBV4-3 and TRBJ2-3; 8 bases agree with TRBD1. In germline, CDR1 is LGHNA, CDR2 YSLEER. The CDR3 runs 17 residues. The V gene end was trimmed by 5 bases and the J gene end by 0 bases; junction bases not matched to a gene: 10. The CDR3 nucleotides read TGCGCCAGCAGCACCCAAACAGGGGGAGGTAGCACAGATACGCAGTATTTT. Protein: CASSTQTGGGSTDTQYF.

The V call is TRBV18, the J call TRBJ2-3; D not certain. The CDR3 sequence is 15 residues long. CDR1 and CDR2 (germline): KGHSH, LQKENI. V gave up 5 bases and J gave up 2 bases, with 14 bases separating them. CDR3 sequence reads: CASSINSHPTDTQYF. The CDR3 bases are TGTGCCAGCTCAATAAACAGTCATCCCACAGATACGCAGTATTTT.

This clone was detected only a few times. The rearrangement joins TRBV19 to TRBJ1-5, with TRBD1 matching 7 bases. The CDR3 is made up of 13 amino acids. V lost 7 bases to trimming and J lost 7 bases; unmatched junction nucleotides: 7. The germline V gene has CDR1 LNHDA and CDR2 SQIVND (reference sequence). The CDR3 bases are TGTGCCAGTAATCAGGACAGGACACAGCCCCAGCATTTT. This codes for CASNQDRTQPQHF. The variable domain in full, with the rest retrieved from reference TRBV19 and TRBJ1-5, is DGGITQSPKYLFRKEGQNVTLSCEQNLNHDAMYWYRQDPGQGLRLIYYSQIVNDFQKGDIAEGYSVSREKKESFPLTVTSAQKNPTAFYLCASNQDRTQPQHFGDGTRLSIL.

This clone was counted a few times. J is TRBJ2-7 and V is TRBV11-2; TRBD2 matches at 7 bases. Germline V CDR1 and CDR2: SGHAT, FQNNGV. The CDR3 totals 14 residues. The ends lost 5 bases at V and 3 bases at J; junction bases unmatched: 7. Written as DNA, the CDR3 is TGTGCCAGCAGCCCTCGGACTAGAATCTACGAGCAGTACTTC. This gives the protein CASSPRTRIYEQYF.

The count of this clone is one. The chain links TRBV7-2 to TRBJ2-5; 8 nucleotides line up with TRBD2. The CDR3 consists of 15 residues. V was clipped by 4 bases and J by 5 bases; unmatched bases: 9. Looked up from germline, CDR1 is SGHTA and CDR2 is FQGNSA. CDR3 region: CASSSISGTGETQYF. The CDR3 DNA follows: TGTGCCAGCAGCTCCATTAGCGGGACTGGGGAGACCCAGTACTTC.

The genes are TRBV9 and TRBJ2-2, with D hard to call. Deletions cut 2 bases from V and 2 bases from J, with 7 bases between. CDR1 is SGDLS, CDR2 YYNGEE, per germline. This CDR3 is 14 amino acids long. Written as DNA, the CDR3 is TGTGCCAGCAGCGTTCAGACAAACACCGGGGAGCTGTTTTTT. It translates to CASSVQTNTGELFF.